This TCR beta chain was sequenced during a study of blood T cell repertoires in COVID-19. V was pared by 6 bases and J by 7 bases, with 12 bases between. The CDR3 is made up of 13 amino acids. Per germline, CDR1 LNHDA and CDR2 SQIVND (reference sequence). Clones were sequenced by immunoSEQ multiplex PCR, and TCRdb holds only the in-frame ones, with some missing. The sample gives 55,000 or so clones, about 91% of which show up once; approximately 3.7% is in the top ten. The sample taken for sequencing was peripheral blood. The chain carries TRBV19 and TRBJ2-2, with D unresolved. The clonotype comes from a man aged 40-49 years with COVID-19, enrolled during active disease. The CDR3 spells CASRALYHGELFF. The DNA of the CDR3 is TGTGCCAGTAGGGCTCTTTACCACGGGGAGCTGTTTTTT.